This TCR beta chain was recovered during a study of T cell changes during pregnancy in multiple sclerosis. Here immunoSEQ multiplex PCR was the method, and the copy in TCRdb shows in-frame clones only, minus some. This repertoire shows approximately 85,000 clones, approximately 90% found once; its top ten account for more than 2%. Unmatched junction bases numbered 6, after V lost 2 bases and J lost 6 bases. CDR1 SEHNR and CDR2 FQNEAQ come from the germline V gene (reference sequence). CDR3 size: 15 residues. This receptor was taken from a female donor with multiple sclerosis, enrolled in a pregnancy study. Sequenced material: peripheral blood, taken in the first trimester of pregnancy. The V and J genes are TRBV7-9 and TRBJ2-2; 7 nucleotides agree with TRBD1. For the CDR3, the DNA is TGTGCCAGCAGCTTACCACAGGGGTATCCCGGGGAGCTGTTTTTT. This translates into CASSLPQGYPGELFF.